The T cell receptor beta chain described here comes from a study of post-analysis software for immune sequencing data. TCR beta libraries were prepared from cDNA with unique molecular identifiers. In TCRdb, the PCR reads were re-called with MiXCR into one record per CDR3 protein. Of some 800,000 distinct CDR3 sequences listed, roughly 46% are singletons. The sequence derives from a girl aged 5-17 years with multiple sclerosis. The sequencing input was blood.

The CDR3 sequence: CASSHTSGPYEQYF. The DNA for the CDR3 is TGTGCCAGTAGTCATACTAGCGGCCCCTACGAGCAGTACTTC. The V call is TRBV19, the J call TRBJ2-7, with 8 bases aligning to TRBD2. Germline trimming cut 5 bases from V and 2 bases from J; bases unmatched to any gene: 5. There are 14 residues in the CDR3. Germline loops: CDR1 LNHDA, CDR2 SQIVND (reference sequence).